The clone carrying this T cell receptor beta chain was picked up many times. The target antigen is unknown. Unique molecular identifiers tagged individual cDNA molecules. From the 5' RACE reads, TCRdb called clonotypes with MiXCR, one entry per CDR3 protein. The table shows 50,000 to 70,000 distinct CDR3 sequences, with approximately 6.1% occurring only once. This record comes from a study of early T cells in non-severe SARS-CoV-2 infection. Overall study: Sequencing input comprised bulk RNA from unsorted whole blood; chain pairing was not available.

General observations from the study: Comparison of clonotypes with VDJdb favored anti-spike CD8 responses while missing private and CD4 specificities.

CDR1 is MDHEN, CDR2 SYDVKM, per germline. V was clipped by 3 bases and J by 8 bases; unmatched bases: 7. The length of the CDR3 is 14 residues. The receptor comes from an adult who was a healthcare worker with PCR-confirmed SARS-CoV-2 infection or an uninfected control (not recorded which). This specimen consisted of whole blood, obtained at baseline. The chain combines TRBV28 with TRBJ2-1; 7 bases match TRBD2. The CDR3 DNA follows: TGTGCCAGCAGTTTTGCAGGGACTACCGATGAGCAGTTCTTC. Encoded protein: CASSFAGTTDEQFF.